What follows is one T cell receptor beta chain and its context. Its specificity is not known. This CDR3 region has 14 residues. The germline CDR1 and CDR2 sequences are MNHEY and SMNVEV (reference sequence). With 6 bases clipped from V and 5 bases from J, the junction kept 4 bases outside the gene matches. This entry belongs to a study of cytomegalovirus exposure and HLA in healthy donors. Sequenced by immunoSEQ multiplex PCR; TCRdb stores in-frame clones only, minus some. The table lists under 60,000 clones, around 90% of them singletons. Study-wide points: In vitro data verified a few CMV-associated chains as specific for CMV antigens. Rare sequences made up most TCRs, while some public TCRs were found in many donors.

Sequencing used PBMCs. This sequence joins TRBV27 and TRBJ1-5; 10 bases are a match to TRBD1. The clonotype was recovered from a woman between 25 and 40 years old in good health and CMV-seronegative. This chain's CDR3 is CASSPGQGDQPQHF. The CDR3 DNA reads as TGTGCCAGCAGCCCAGGACAGGGGGATCAGCCCCAGCATTTT.